The rows below give T cell receptor beta chains drawn from one sample of a study of regulatory T cells in long-lasting Graves disease. TCRdb recomputed calls from the multiplex PCR reads with MiXCR, one row per CDR3 protein. The sample records 350,000 to 450,000 distinct CDR3 sequences, about 15% being singletons. These data were also reused for a study on T cells in Graves' hyperthyroidism and ophthalmopathy.

The specimen comprised peripheral blood mononuclear cells (PBMCs), sampled at new diagnosis, from a patient treated with antithyroid drugs. The receptor source for this set is a woman in her forties with Graves disease. Both conserved end residues are part of each CDR3. The D gene is left open where the match is weak. Clone size is stated in some rows and not others, as once, few, many or a class when expanded.

clone_size d_call j_call cdr3_length v_call cdr3_aa cdr3_nt
many TRBD2 TRBJ2-5 12 TRBV29-1 CSVDGRRETQYF TGCAGCGTTGACGGGAGGAGAGAGACCCAGTACTTC
many NA TRBJ2-4 17 TRBV28 CASSFPNGELAKNIQYF TGTGCCAGCAGTTTCCCTAACGGGGAGCTAGCCAAAAACATTCAGTACTTC
NA TRBD1 TRBJ2-1 16 TRBV18 CASSPPRDSLYNEQFF TGTGCCAGCTCACCCCCTAGGGACAGCCTCTACAATGAGCAGTTCTTC
NA NA TRBJ1-1 11 TRBV30 CARSENTEAFF TGTGCCCGGTCAGAGAACACTGAAGCTTTCTTT
many NA TRBJ1-6 14 TRBV10-2 CAVRGGTDNSPLHF TGCGCCGTCAGGGGAGGGACGGATAATTCACCCCTCCACTTT
many NA TRBJ1-5 16 TRBV28 CASSPPGGYSNQPQHF TGTGCCAGCAGTCCGCCAGGTGGATATAGCAATCAGCCCCAGCATTTT
many NA TRBJ2-3 12 TRBV7-9 CASSTDIDTQYF TGTGCCAGCAGCACCGATATAGATACGCAGTATTTT
many NA TRBJ1-1 16 TRBV10-3 CAISDPSPNEGTEAFF TGTGCCATCAGTGATCCGAGCCCCAATGAGGGCACTGAAGCTTTCTTT
many NA TRBJ2-5 16 TRBV18 CASSPRTTGLQETQYF TGTGCCAGCTCACCAAGGACAACCGGACTCCAAGAGACCCAGTACTTC
NA NA TRBJ1-5 14 TRBV12-3/TRBV12-4 CASSLSGFNQPQHF TGTGCCAGCAGTTTGTCAGGGTTCAATCAGCCCCAGCATTTT
many NA TRBJ2-2 15 TRBV11-3 CASSLEGHEVGELFF TGTGCCAGCAGCTTAGAGGGACACGAAGTCGGGGAGCTGTTTTTT
many TRBD1 TRBJ2-2 14 TRBV30 CAWSGGQPPGELFF TGTGCCTGGAGTGGGGGACAGCCCCCCGGGGAGCTGTTTTTT
few NA TRBJ2-5 13 TRBV4-1 CASSQVVGETQYF TGCGCCAGCAGCCAAGTTGTCGGCGAGACCCAGTACTTC
NA TRBD1 TRBJ1-1 19 TRBV13 CASSPSYPGQGKLGTEAFF TGTGCCAGCAGCCCTAGCTACCCTGGACAGGGGAAGTTGGGCACTGAAGCTTTCTTT
many TRBD2 TRBJ2-5 15 TRBV6-1 CASTDRQARGGTQYF TGTGCCAGCACCGACCGACAGGCCCGGGGGGGGACCCAGTACTTC
many TRBD2 TRBJ2-3 16 TRBV2 CASSETSGRLTDTQYF TGTGCCAGCAGTGAAACTAGCGGGAGGTTAACAGATACGCAGTATTTT
many NA TRBJ2-5 14 TRBV7-9 CASSPRLKQETQYF TGTGCCAGCAGCCCCCGACTGAAACAAGAGACCCAGTACTTC
NA NA TRBJ2-7 15 TRBV18 CASSPAPGASYEQYF TGTGCCAGCTCACCGGCTCCGGGAGCCTCCTACGAGCAGTACTTC
NA NA TRBJ2-1 14 TRBV10-3 CAISESGDYNEQFF TGTGCCATCAGTGAGTCGGGAGATTACAATGAGCAGTTCTTC
NA TRBD2 TRBJ2-3 18 TRBV20-1 CSATGLAGEGDGTDTQYF TGCAGTGCAACGGGACTAGCGGGAGAGGGGGATGGCACAGATACGCAGTATTTT
many TRBD1 TRBJ1-5 15 TRBV5-1 CASSLGDRANQPQHF TGTGCCAGCAGTTTAGGGGACAGGGCAAATCAGCCCCAGCATTTT
many NA TRBJ1-2 12 TRBV2 CASSENRDGYTF TGTGCCAGCAGTGAGAACAGGGATGGCTACACCTTC
many NA TRBJ2-7 14 TRBV11-3 CASSLPSRGYEQYF TGTGCCAGCAGCTTACCGTCCCGGGGTTACGAGCAGTACTTC
many TRBD2 TRBJ2-2 16 TRBV28 CASSLSSGSNAGELFF TGTGCCAGCAGTTTATCAAGCGGGAGTAACGCCGGGGAGCTGTTTTTT
once NA TRBJ2-1 13 TRBV3-1 CASSQLRSNEQFF TGTGCCAGCAGCCAACTTAGGAGCAATGAGCAGTTCTTC
many NA TRBJ2-3 13 TRBV7-7 CASSLSPGDTQYF TGTGCTAGCAGCTTAAGCCCTGGGGATACGCAGTATTTT
few NA TRBJ1-2 15 TRBV15 CATSRDMEDWYGYTF TGTGCCACCAGCAGAGATATGGAGGATTGGTATGGCTACACCTTC
few NA TRBJ2-3 15 TRBV9 CASSVDGKRTDTQYF TGTGCCAGCAGCGTAGACGGCAAACGCACAGATACGCAGTATTTT
many NA TRBJ1-4 14 TRBV7-9 CASSLTSGLIKLFF TGTGCCAGCAGCTTGACCTCGGGACTTATAAAACTGTTTTTT
many NA TRBJ2-5 14 TRBV12-3/TRBV12-4 CASSPRGTQETQYF TGTGCCAGCAGCCCCAGGGGTACCCAAGAGACCCAGTACTTC
many NA TRBJ1-2 12 TRBV28 CASSPTDYGYTF TGTGCCAGCAGCCCCACCGACTATGGCTACACCTTC
few NA TRBJ2-2 12 TRBV29-1 CSVSGDAGELFF TGCAGCGTTTCAGGGGATGCCGGGGAGCTGTTTTTT
many NA TRBJ2-5 12 TRBV12-3/TRBV12-4 CASSHLGETQYF TGTGCCAGCAGCCATTTGGGGGAGACCCAGTACTTC
NA NA TRBJ2-1 15 TRBV9 CASRARGSEGDEQFF TGTGCCAGCAGAGCCCGAGGTTCCGAAGGGGATGAGCAGTTCTTC
many NA TRBJ2-1 21 TRBV12-5 CASGRHRQSDWASVFYNEQFF TGTGCTAGTGGTAGACACCGACAGTCGGATTGGGCTAGCGTTTTCTACAATGAGCAGTTCTTC